Below are 18 T cell receptor beta chains sequenced from a single sample in a study of blood T cell repertoires in COVID-19. This table comes from immunoSEQ multiplex PCR, and its TCRdb copy is limited to in-frame clones, with some not included. This sample has approximately 240,000 clones, with around 82% found just once. The sequenced material came from peripheral blood. The receptors come from a woman aged 80 or over with active or convalescent COVID-19.

This clone was detected a few times. The chain recombines TRBV14 with TRBJ2-5; 13 positions agree with TRBD2. V shed 4 bases and J 5 bases; nucleotides not matched to a gene: 4. The CDR3 is 15 amino acids. CDR1 is SGHDN, CDR2 FVKESK, per germline. In DNA form, the CDR3 reads TGTGCCAGCAGCCGATGGACTAGCGGGAGTGAGACCCAGTACTTC. It is translated as CASSRWTSGSETQYF.

J is TRBJ1-3 and V is TRBV19; 7 positions match TRBD1. The length of the CDR3 is 14 residues. The V gene end was trimmed by 10 bases and the J gene end by 4 bases; junction bases not matched to a gene: 10. Germline-derived CDR1 and CDR2 are LNHDA and SQIVND (reference sequence). The CDR3 nucleotides are TGTGCCACCAGGGGCCAGGGGGGAGGAAACACCATATATTTT. It specifies CATRGQGGGNTIYF. The full variable domain, completed using reference TRBV19 and TRBJ1-3, is DGGITQSPKYLFRKEGQNVTLSCEQNLNHDAMYWYRQDPGQGLRLIYYSQIVNDFQKGDIAEGYSVSREKKESFPLTVTSAQKNPTAFYLCATRGQGGGNTIYFGEGSWLTVV.

This sequence joins TRBV4-2 and TRBJ1-2; unclear D gene. This CDR3 region has 14 residues. CDR1 is LGHNA and CDR2 is YNFKEQ in the germline V gene. The V and J ends lost 0 bases and 2 bases respectively, with 7 bases between them. CDR3 in amino acids: CASSQEWENYGYTF. The CDR3 bases are TGTGCCAGCAGCCAAGAATGGGAGAACTATGGCTACACCTTC.

The chain uses TRBV27 and TRBJ2-5; TRBD2 aligns across 11 bases. Germline assignment: CDR1 MNHEY and CDR2 SMNVEV (reference sequence). Trimming cost V 3 bases and J 5 bases; bases outside gene matches: 5. The CDR3 runs 15 residues. DNA of the CDR3: TGTGCCAGCAGTTTTAACCCTAGCGGGAGGGAGACCCAGTACTTC. This translates into CASSFNPSGRETQYF.

The chain couples TRBV25-1 to TRBJ1-5; D not certain. V was clipped by 4 bases and J by 2 bases, with 12 bases between them. The CDR3 has 15 residues. Germline V gene data show CDR1 as MGHDK and CDR2 as SYGVNS. As DNA, the CDR3 is TGTGCCAGCAGTGCTTCCGGTCGAGGCAATCAGCCCCAGCATTTT. It codes for CASSASGRGNQPQHF.

The chain combines TRBV5-5 with TRBJ1-2; 7 bases align to TRBD1. The CDR3 is 15 amino acids. The ends lost 4 bases at V and 6 bases at J; junction bases unmatched: 12. The germline V gene encodes CDR1 SGHKS and CDR2 YYEKEE (reference sequence). CDR3 in DNA: TGTGCCAGCAGCCGAGACCAGGGACAGTGGAATGGCTACACCTTC. Protein product: CASSRDQGQWNGYTF.

This clone was counted between two and nine times. J is TRBJ2-1 and V is TRBV7-2, with a possible D match to TRBD2 (6 bases). V was trimmed by 2 bases and J by 9 bases, leaving 20 bases between them. The CDR3 is 16 amino acids. In germline, CDR1 is SGHTA, CDR2 FQGNSA. The chain's CDR3 is CASSLLFVGAGGEQFF. The CDR3 nucleotides read TGTGCCAGCAGCTTATTATTTGTGGGAGCCGGGGGTGAGCAGTTCTTC.

The rearrangement uses TRBV4-1 and TRBJ1-6, with D hard to call. The ends were cut back, 3 bases at V and 4 bases at J, with 13 bases in the middle. The CDR3 loop spans 16 amino acids. Germline CDR1 and CDR2: MGHRA and YSYEKL. The CDR3 coding sequence is TGCGCCAGCAGCCAGACGCCGGGTCCGTATAATTCACCCCTCCACTTT. This gives the protein CASSQTPGPYNSPLHF.

The V and J genes are TRBV5-1 and TRBJ1-1; D gene uncertain. Germline assignment: CDR1 SGHRS and CDR2 YFSETQ. The V end lost 2 bases, the J end lost 8 bases, and 16 bases lay between the germline ends. The length of the CDR3 is 14 residues. The CDR3 is CASSLGPEGLEAFF. The CDR3 region has the DNA TGCGCCAGCAGCTTAGGGCCAGAGGGTTTGGAAGCTTTCTTT.

The chain carries TRBV18 and TRBJ1-1; possibly TRBD1 for D (6 bases). CDR1 KGHSH and CDR2 LQKENI come from the germline V gene. The CDR3 is 19 residues long. Trimming stripped 2 bases from V and 2 bases from J, with 24 bases between. CDR3: CASSPERVGKTGLNTEAFF. In nucleotides, the CDR3 is TGTGCCAGCTCACCAGAAAGAGTGGGGAAGACAGGCCTCAACACTGAAGCTTTCTTT.

This clone was recorded only once. This chain connects TRBV5-4 to TRBJ2-6, with 8 bases identical to TRBD1. Germline CDR1 reads SGHNT; CDR2 reads YYREEE (reference sequence). V gave up 4 bases and J gave up 0 bases; unmatched junction bases: 6. The CDR3 has 17 amino acids. Written as DNA, the CDR3 is TGTGCCAGCAGCCCCGGACAGGGCTACTCTGGGGCCAACGTCCTGACTTTC. Amino acid sequence: CASSPGQGYSGANVLTF. Full variable domain (rest looked up from reference TRBV5-4 and TRBJ2-6): ETGVTQSPTHLIKTRGQQVTLRCSSQSGHNTVSWYQQALGQGPQFIFQYYREEENGRGNFPPRFSGLQFPNYSSELNVNALELDDSALYLCASSPGQGYSGANVLTFGAGSRLTVL.

This chain uses TRBV19 with TRBJ1-6, with 7 bases matching TRBD1. Losses at the gene ends were 6 bases for V and 6 bases for J; bases not matched to a gene: 5. The CDR3 loop spans 14 amino acids. Germline CDR1 is LNHDA and CDR2 is SQIVND (reference sequence). CDR3 in DNA: TGTGCCAGTAGGGACCGACAGGGTAATTCACCCCTCCACTTT. This codes for CASRDRQGNSPLHF.

This chain connects TRBV18 to TRBJ2-7, with TRBD1 identical over 7 bases. V lost 5 bases, J lost 0 bases, and 4 bases stayed unmatched. Germline V gene data show CDR1 as KGHSH and CDR2 as LQKENI. The CDR3 contains 14 residues. The CDR3 is CASSTTGNSYEQYF. The DNA of the CDR3 is TGTGCCAGCTCAACGACAGGGAACTCCTACGAGCAGTACTTC. Full variable domain (remainder filled in from reference TRBV18 and TRBJ2-7): NAGVMQNPRHLVRRRGQEARLRCSPMKGHSHVYWYRQLPEEGLKFMVYLQKENIIDESGMPKERFSAEFPKEGPSILRIQQVVRGDSAAYFCASSTTGNSYEQYFGPGTRLTVT.

This clone was observed a few times. The rearrangement links TRBV28 to TRBJ1-2; 7 bases align to TRBD1. The germline CDR1 and CDR2 sequences are MDHEN and SYDVKM. The CDR3 length is 13 residues. The V gene end was trimmed by 6 bases and the J gene end by 4 bases; junction bases not matched to a gene: 5. The CDR3 here is CASRRDRFYGYTF. Written as DNA, the CDR3 is TGTGCCAGCAGAAGGGACAGATTCTATGGCTACACCTTC.

The chain carries TRBV24-1 and TRBJ1-2; possible D gene TRBD1, 6 bases. V was clipped by 3 bases and J by 2 bases, with 12 bases between them. The CDR3 is made up of 15 amino acids. The germline gives CDR1 KGHDR, CDR2 SFDVKD. The CDR3 nucleotides read TGTGCCACCAGTGATACACGAACAGGGAACTATGGCTACACCTTC. This codes for CATSDTRTGNYGYTF.

J is TRBJ2-1 and V is TRBV7-9; 12 nucleotides align to TRBD1. CDR1 SEHNR and CDR2 FQNEAQ come from the germline V gene (reference sequence). The J segment lost 9 bases and the V segment lost 4 bases, leaving 13 bases of the junction unmatched. The CDR3 runs to 17 residues. The CDR3 reads CASSYTRGTGGVGEQFF. The CDR3 nucleotides read TGTGCCAGCAGCTACACGCGGGGGACAGGGGGCGTTGGTGAGCAGTTCTTC. The full variable domain, completed using reference TRBV7-9 and TRBJ2-1, is DTGVSQNPRHKITKRGQNVTFRCDPISEHNRLYWYRQTLGQGPEFLTYFQNEAQLEKSRLLSDRFSAERPKGSFSTLEIQRTEQGDSAMYLCASSYTRGTGGVGEQFFGPGTRLTVL.

This clone turned up a few times. V gene TRBV4-1 combines with J gene TRBJ1-2, with 9 bases lining up with TRBD1. The germline V gene has CDR1 MGHRA and CDR2 YSYEKL. With V trimmed by 4 bases and J by 1 base, 4 bases remained unmatched. This CDR3 has 15 amino acids. The chain's CDR3 is CASSRTGGDNYGYTF. CDR3 in DNA: TGCGCCAGCAGCCGAACAGGGGGCGATAACTATGGCTACACCTTC.

This sequence joins TRBV11-1 and TRBJ1-1; 7 bases agree with TRBD1. Germline trimming cut 5 bases from V and 2 bases from J; bases unmatched to any gene: 5. Germline V gene sequence: CDR1 SGHAT, CDR2 FQDESV (reference sequence). This CDR3 has 14 residues. CDR3 DNA sequence: TGTGCCAGCAGCCTGGACAGGACCAACACTGAAGCTTTCTTT. It encodes CASSLDRTNTEAFF.